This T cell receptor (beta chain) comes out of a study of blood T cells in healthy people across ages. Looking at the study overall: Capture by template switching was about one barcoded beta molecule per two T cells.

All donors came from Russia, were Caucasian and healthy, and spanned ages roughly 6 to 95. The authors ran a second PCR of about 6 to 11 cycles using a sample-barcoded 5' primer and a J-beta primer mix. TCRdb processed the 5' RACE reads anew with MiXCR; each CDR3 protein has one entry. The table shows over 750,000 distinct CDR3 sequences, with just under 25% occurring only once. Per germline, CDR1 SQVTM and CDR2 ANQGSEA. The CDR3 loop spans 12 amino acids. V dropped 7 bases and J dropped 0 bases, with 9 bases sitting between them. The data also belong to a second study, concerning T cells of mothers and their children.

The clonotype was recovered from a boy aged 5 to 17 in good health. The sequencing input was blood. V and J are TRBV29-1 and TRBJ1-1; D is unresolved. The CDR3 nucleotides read TGCAGCGCCACCGACATGAACACTGAAGCTTTCTTT. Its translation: CSATDMNTEAFF. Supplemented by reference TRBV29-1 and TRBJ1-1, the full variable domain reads SAVISQKPSRDICQRGTSLTIQCQVDSQVTMMFWYRQQPGQSLTLIATANQGSEATYESGFVIDKFPISRPNLTFSTLTVSNMSPEDSSIYLCSATDMNTEAFFGQGTRLTVV.